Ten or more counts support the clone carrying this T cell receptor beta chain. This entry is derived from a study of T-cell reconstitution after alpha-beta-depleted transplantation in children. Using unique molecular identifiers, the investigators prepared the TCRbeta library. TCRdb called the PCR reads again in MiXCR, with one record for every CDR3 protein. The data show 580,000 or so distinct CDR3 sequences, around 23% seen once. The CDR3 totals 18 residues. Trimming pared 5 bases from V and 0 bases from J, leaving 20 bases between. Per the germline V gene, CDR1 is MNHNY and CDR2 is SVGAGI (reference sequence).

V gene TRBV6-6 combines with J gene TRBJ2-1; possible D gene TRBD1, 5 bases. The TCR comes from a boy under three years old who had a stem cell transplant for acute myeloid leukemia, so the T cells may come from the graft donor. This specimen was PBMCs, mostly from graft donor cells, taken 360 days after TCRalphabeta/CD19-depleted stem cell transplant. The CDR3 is CASSPSLPGSSSYNEQFF. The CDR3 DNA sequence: TGTGCCAGCAGTCCAAGCCTGCCAGGGTCAAGCTCCTACAATGAGCAGTTCTTC.